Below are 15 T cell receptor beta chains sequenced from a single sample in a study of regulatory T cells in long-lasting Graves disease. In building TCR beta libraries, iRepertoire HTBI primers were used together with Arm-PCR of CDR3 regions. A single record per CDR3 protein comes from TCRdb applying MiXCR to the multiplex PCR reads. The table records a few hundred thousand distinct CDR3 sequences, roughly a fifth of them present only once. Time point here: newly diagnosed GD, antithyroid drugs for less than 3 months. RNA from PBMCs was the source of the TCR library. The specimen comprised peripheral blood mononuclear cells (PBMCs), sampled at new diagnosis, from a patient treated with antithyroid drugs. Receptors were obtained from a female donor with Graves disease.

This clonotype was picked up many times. The CDR3 protein is CASSYGQGALEAFF. As DNA, the CDR3 is TGTGCCAGCTCATACGGACAGGGGGCTCTAGAAGCTTTCTTT. The rearrangement joins TRBV18 to TRBJ1-1; 11 nucleotides match TRBD1. This CDR3 region has 14 residues. The junction had 7 bases not matched to a gene; V was cut back by 5 bases and J by 8 bases. The germline V gene encodes CDR1 KGHSH and CDR2 LQKENI.

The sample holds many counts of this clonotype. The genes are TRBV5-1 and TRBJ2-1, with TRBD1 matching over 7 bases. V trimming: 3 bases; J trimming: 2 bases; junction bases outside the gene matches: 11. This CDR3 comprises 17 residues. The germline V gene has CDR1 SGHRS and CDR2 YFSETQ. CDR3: CASSSSPTGVAYNEQFF. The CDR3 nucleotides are TGCGCCAGCAGCTCCTCGCCCACAGGGGTGGCCTACAATGAGCAGTTCTTC.

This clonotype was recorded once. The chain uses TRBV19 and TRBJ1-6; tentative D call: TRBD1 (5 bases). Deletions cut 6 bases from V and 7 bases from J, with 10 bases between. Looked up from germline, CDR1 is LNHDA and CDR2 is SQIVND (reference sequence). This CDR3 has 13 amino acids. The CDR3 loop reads CASRAGINSPLHF. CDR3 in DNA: TGTGCCAGTAGGGCAGGGATCAATTCACCCCTCCACTTT. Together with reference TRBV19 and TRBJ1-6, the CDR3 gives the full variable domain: DGGITQSPKYLFRKEGQNVTLSCEQNLNHDAMYWYRQDPGQGLRLIYYSQIVNDFQKGDIAEGYSVSREKKESFPLTVTSAQKNPTAFYLCASRAGINSPLHFGNGTRLTVT.

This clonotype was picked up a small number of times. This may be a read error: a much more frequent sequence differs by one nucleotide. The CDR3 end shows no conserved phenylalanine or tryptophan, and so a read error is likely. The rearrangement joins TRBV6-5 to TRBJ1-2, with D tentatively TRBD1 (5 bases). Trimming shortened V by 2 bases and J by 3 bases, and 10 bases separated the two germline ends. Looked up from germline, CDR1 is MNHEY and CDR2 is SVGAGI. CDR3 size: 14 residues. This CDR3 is CASSYHRRDYGYTL. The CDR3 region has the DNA TGTGCCAGCAGTTACCACCGCAGGGACTATGGCTACACCCTC.

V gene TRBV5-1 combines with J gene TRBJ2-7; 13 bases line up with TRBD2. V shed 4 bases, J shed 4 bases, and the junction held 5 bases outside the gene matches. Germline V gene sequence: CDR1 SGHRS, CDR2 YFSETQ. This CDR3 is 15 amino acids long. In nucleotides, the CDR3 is TGCGCCAGCAGCCCCGGACTAGCGGGAGAATACGAGCAGTACTTC. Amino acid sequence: CASSPGLAGEYEQYF.

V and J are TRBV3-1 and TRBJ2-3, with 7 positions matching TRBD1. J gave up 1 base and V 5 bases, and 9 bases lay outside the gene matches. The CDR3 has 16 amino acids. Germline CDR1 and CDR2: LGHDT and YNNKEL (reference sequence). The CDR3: CASSKRGGERTDTQYF. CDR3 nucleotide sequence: TGTGCCAGCAGCAAGAGAGGGGGCGAACGCACAGATACGCAGTATTTT.

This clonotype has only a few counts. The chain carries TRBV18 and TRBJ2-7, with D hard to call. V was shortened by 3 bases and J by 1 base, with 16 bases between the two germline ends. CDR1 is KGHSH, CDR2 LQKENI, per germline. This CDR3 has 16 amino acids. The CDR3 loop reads CASSPKRTVLSYEQYF. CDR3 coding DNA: TGTGCCAGCTCACCGAAGAGGACGGTACTTTCCTACGAGCAGTACTTC.

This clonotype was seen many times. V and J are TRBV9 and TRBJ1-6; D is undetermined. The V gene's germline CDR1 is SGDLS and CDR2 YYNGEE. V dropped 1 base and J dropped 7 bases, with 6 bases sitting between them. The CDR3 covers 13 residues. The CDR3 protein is CASSVQLNSPLHF. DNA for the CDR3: TGTGCCAGCAGCGTACAGCTGAATTCACCCCTCCACTTT.

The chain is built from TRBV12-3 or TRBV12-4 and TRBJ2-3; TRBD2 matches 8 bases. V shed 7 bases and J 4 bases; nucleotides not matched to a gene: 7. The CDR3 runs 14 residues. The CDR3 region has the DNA TGTGCCAGCAATCCAAGCGGGAGTGCAGATACGCAGTATTTT. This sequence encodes CASNPSGSADTQYF.

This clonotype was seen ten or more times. CDR3 loop: CASSQDRRAGANSPLHF. DNA for the CDR3: TGTGCCAGCAGCCAAGACCGTCGAGCAGGGGCAAATTCACCCCTCCACTTT. The chain is built from TRBV3-2 and TRBJ1-6; TRBD1 was called by the table and not checked on the DNA. TRBV3-2 is annotated as a pseudogene. There are 17 residues in the CDR3.

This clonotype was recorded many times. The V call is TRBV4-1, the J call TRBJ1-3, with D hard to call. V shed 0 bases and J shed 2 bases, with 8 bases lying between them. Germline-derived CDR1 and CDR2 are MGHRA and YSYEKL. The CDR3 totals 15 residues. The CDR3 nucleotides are TGCGCCAGCAGCCAAGATATCTCTCCTGGAAACACCATATATTTT. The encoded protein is CASSQDISPGNTIYF.

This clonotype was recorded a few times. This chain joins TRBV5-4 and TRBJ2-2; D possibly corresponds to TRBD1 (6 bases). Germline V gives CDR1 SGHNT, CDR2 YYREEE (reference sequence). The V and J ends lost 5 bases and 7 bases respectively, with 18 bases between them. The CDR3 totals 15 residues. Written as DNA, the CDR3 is TGTGCCAGCAGTTGGGACACAGTGGGAATCGGGGAGCTGTTTTTT. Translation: CASSWDTVGIGELFF.

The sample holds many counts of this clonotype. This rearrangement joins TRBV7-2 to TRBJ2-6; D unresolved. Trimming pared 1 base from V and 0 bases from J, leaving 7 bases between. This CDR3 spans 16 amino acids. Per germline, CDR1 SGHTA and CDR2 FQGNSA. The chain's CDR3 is CASSLEGFSGANVLTF. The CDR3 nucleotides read TGTGCCAGCAGCTTAGAAGGTTTCTCTGGGGCCAACGTCCTGACTTTC.

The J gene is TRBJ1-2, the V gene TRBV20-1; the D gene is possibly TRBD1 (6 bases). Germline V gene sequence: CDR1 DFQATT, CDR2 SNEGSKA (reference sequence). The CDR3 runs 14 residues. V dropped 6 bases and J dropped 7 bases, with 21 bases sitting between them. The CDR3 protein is CSAPSVAGAVGYTF. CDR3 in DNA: TGCAGTGCCCCCTCGGTGGCGGGGGCCGTTGGCTACACCTTC.

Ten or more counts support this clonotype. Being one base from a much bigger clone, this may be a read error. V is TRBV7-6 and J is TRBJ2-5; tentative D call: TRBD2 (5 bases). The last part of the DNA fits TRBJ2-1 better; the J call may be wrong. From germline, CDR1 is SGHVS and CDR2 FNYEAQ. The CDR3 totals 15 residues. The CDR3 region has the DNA TGTGCCAGCAGCCCCACCGGGGTTGGGAGCAATGAGCAGTTCTTC. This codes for CASSPTGVGSNEQFF.